This T cell receptor beta chain stems from a study of T cell changes during pregnancy in multiple sclerosis. TCRdb's table, derived via immunoSEQ multiplex PCR, lists solely in-frame clones and lacks some. This sample yields about 80,000 clones, of which 90% to 95% are seen a single time; around 0.97% belongs to the top ten. V lost 6 bases to trimming and J lost 5 bases, with 10 bases between them. Looked up from germline, CDR1 is SNHLY and CDR2 is FYNNEI. The CDR3 spans 13 residues. Sample: peripheral blood, taken in the second trimester of pregnancy. The genes are TRBV2 and TRBJ2-2; TRBD1 is a possible D gene (5 bases). The clonotype comes from a female donor in good health, enrolled as a control in a pregnancy study. CDR3 residues: CASRAGWTGELFF. The DNA for the CDR3 is TGTGCCAGCAGAGCAGGGTGGACCGGGGAGCTGTTTTTT.